The 25 T cell receptor beta chains below were found in one sample sequenced in a study of lymphopenia after photon versus proton radiotherapy. TCRdb keeps only in-frame clones here, not all; method: immunoSEQ multiplex PCR. The sample yields 70,000 or so clones, about nine tenths seen once. Sequencing was performed on peripheral blood, taken from a patient treated with photon-based radiotherapy. These receptors came from a woman in her thirties or forties with cholangiocarcinoma.

The J gene is TRBJ2-5, the V gene TRBV7-9, with 11 bases identical to TRBD2. Germline values: CDR1 SEHNR, CDR2 FQNEAQ (reference sequence). V shed 1 base, J shed 4 bases, and the junction held 2 bases outside the gene matches. This CDR3 has 15 amino acids. CDR3 bases: TGTGCCAGCAGCTTAGTTAGCGGGAGGGCAGAGACCCAGTACTTC. Protein sequence: CASSLVSGRAETQYF.

The rearrangement joins TRBV15 to TRBJ1-2; D is uncertain. Per germline, CDR1 LNHNV and CDR2 YYDKDF (reference sequence). Trimming left V 1 base short and J 8 bases short, with 17 bases between. The CDR3 extends over 15 amino acids. The chain's CDR3 is CATSRVKGGEGGYTF. The CDR3 nucleotides are TGTGCCACCAGCAGAGTGAAGGGCGGGGAAGGAGGCTACACCTTC. The variable domain in full, with the rest retrieved from reference TRBV15 and TRBJ1-2, is DAMVIQNPRYQVTQFGKPVTLSCSQTLNHNVMYWYQQKSSQAPKLLFHYYDKDFNNEADTPDNFQSRRPNTSFCFLDIRSPGLGDTAMYLCATSRVKGGEGGYTFGSGTRLTVV.

The rearrangement uses TRBV11-2 and TRBJ1-2, with TRBD1 as a possible D gene (5 bases). V was trimmed by 3 bases and J by 4 bases, leaving 12 bases between them. This CDR3 has 14 residues. CDR1 and CDR2 (germline): SGHAT, FQNNGV. The CDR3 DNA is TGTGCCAGCAGCTTGACGACAGATATCTATGGCTACACCTTC. It yields the protein CASSLTTDIYGYTF.

This rearrangement joins TRBV13 to TRBJ2-3; either TRBD1 or TRBD2 may supply D (6 bases each). The CDR3 sequence is 17 residues long. CDR1 is PRHDT, CDR2 FYEKMQ, per germline (reference sequence). Trimming removed 4 bases at V and 2 bases at J, with 19 bases between. The CDR3 DNA reads as TGTGCCAGCAGCTCCCGTCTATCGGGGGCTGACACAGATACGCAGTATTTT. Encoded protein: CASSSRLSGADTDTQYF.

The gene calls are TRBV4-2 and TRBJ2-2; 8 bases are shared with TRBD2. The CDR3 consists of 15 residues. Trimming removed 4 bases from V and 7 bases from J; junction bases left unmatched: 8. Germline CDR1 is LGHNA and CDR2 is YNFKEQ. The CDR3 DNA is TGTGCCAGCAGCCGTGGTAGCGGGGATATCGGGGAGCTGTTTTTT. This codes for CASSRGSGDIGELFF.

V is TRBV7-8 and J is TRBJ2-5; D gene uncertain. This CDR3 contains 13 residues. Trimming removed 6 bases at V and 2 bases at J, with 10 bases between. CDR1 and CDR2 (germline): SGHVS, FQNEAQ. CDR3 protein: CASRESLQETQYF. The CDR3 nucleotides are TGTGCCAGCAGGGAAAGTCTACAAGAGACCCAGTACTTC.

The chain combines TRBV4-3 with TRBJ2-5; 10 nucleotides match TRBD2. This CDR3 contains 15 residues. Germline-derived CDR1 and CDR2 are LGHNA and YSLEER. V dropped 6 bases and J dropped 5; count of bases not matched to a gene: 9. Here the CDR3 DNA reads TGCGCCAGCAGTCCAACTAGCGGGAACCTTGAGACCCAGTACTTC. Protein sequence: CASSPTSGNLETQYF.

This clone appeared a few times. This chain uses TRBV7-2 with TRBJ2-3, with D possibly being TRBD2 (5 bases). The CDR3 is 15 amino acids. Germline V gives CDR1 SGHTA, CDR2 FQGNSA. V lost 5 bases and J lost 2, with 14 bases in between. The CDR3 region has the DNA TGTGCCAGCAGCCCGACTAACCCTAACACAGATACGCAGTATTTT. Amino acid sequence: CASSPTNPNTDTQYF.

V usage is TRBV11-2 and J usage is TRBJ1-4, with D unresolved. V was trimmed by 1 base and J by 0 bases, leaving 12 bases between them. CDR3 size: 17 residues. Germline assignment: CDR1 SGHAT and CDR2 FQNNGV. CDR3 nucleotides: TGTGCCAGCAGCTTAGGCCCATACAGCGCAACTAATGAAAAACTGTTTTTT. It specifies CASSLGPYSATNEKLFF. The complete variable domain, with remaining parts taken from reference TRBV11-2 and TRBJ1-4, reads EAGVAQSPRYKIIEKRQSVAFWCNPISGHATLYWYQQILGQGPKLLIQFQNNGVVDDSQLPKDRFSAERLKGVDSTLKIQPAKLEDSAVYLCASSLGPYSATNEKLFFGSGTQLSVL.

V is TRBV6-1 and J is TRBJ1-2, with unresolved D. The CDR3 spans 15 residues. The germline V gene has CDR1 MNHNS and CDR2 SASEGT. Trimming shortened V by 0 bases and J by 4 bases, and 12 bases separated the two germline ends. This CDR3 is CASSEAGGFGYGYTF. The CDR3, as DNA: TGTGCCAGCAGTGAAGCGGGCGGGTTTGGCTATGGCTACACCTTC.

The chain links TRBV5-1 to TRBJ2-5; no firm D call. Germline V lookup: CDR1 SGHRS, CDR2 YFSETQ. The CDR3 is 13 residues long. The V end lost 3 bases, the J end lost 2 bases, and 8 bases lay between the germline ends. CDR3 bases: TGCGCCAGCAGCTCCGGACGGCAAGAGACCCAGTACTTC. Translated: CASSSGRQETQYF.

The V call is TRBV7-9, the J call TRBJ2-5; no clear D. V lost 6 bases and J 5 bases, leaving 16 bases between the germline ends. This CDR3 is built from 14 residues. CDR1 SEHNR and CDR2 FQNEAQ come from the germline V gene (reference sequence). CDR3 bases: TGTGCCAGCAGTTTTCCAAGGACCCGGGAGACCCAGTACTTC. Translated, it gives CASSFPRTRETQYF. Complete variable domain (other parts from reference TRBV7-9 and TRBJ2-5): DTGVSQNPRHKITKRGQNVTFRCDPISEHNRLYWYRQTLGQGPEFLTYFQNEAQLEKSRLLSDRFSAERPKGSFSTLEIQRTEQGDSAMYLCASSFPRTRETQYFGPGTRLLVL.

CDR3 protein: CASSLDRYDSPLHF. As DNA, the CDR3 is TGTGCCAGCAGCCTCGACAGGTACGATTCACCCCTCCACTTT. This sequence joins TRBV9 and TRBJ1-6; D perhaps matches TRBD1 (6 bases). The V end lost 4 bases, the J end lost 8 bases, and 13 bases lay between the germline ends. The CDR3 totals 14 residues. Looked up from germline, CDR1 is SGDLS and CDR2 is YYNGEE.

The rearrangement links TRBV27 to TRBJ2-3, with D maybe TRBD2 (5 bases). The V end lost 0 bases, the J end lost 3 bases, and 16 bases lay between the germline ends. Germline CDR1 is MNHEY and CDR2 is SMNVEV (reference sequence). CDR3 length equals 17 residues. In nucleotides, the CDR3 is TGTGCCAGCAGTTTATCAGGACTCCGAGAGCGGACAGATACGCAGTATTTT. This codes for CASSLSGLRERTDTQYF.

The chain uses TRBV2 and TRBJ2-5, with D perhaps matching TRBD1 or TRBD2 (5 bases each). V was cut by 6 bases and J by 4 bases, with 12 bases left in between. The CDR3 contains 13 residues. Germline V CDR1 and CDR2: SNHLY, FYNNEI. The CDR3 region has the DNA TGTGCCAGCAGGGGGGTCATGGGAGAGACCCAGTACTTC. It translates to CASRGVMGETQYF.

The chain carries TRBV28 and TRBJ2-7; D is unresolved. Germline CDR1 MDHEN, CDR2 SYDVKM. This CDR3 spans 13 amino acids. Trimming removed 7 bases from V and 1 base from J, with 11 bases in between. The CDR3 sequence: CASNPVTSYEQYF. DNA of the CDR3: TGTGCCAGCAACCCGGTCACTTCCTACGAGCAGTACTTC.

This clone is a singleton in its sample. V is TRBV5-1 and J is TRBJ2-5; D could derive from TRBD1 or TRBD2 (5 bases each). Germline V gives CDR1 SGHRS, CDR2 YFSETQ. Trimming cost V 4 bases and J 3 bases, with 13 bases left between them. The CDR3 has 14 residues. The CDR3 loop is CASSNRDQKETQYF. The CDR3 bases are TGCGCCAGCAGCAACCGGGACCAAAAAGAGACCCAGTACTTC. The variable domain in full, with the rest retrieved from reference TRBV5-1 and TRBJ2-5, is KAGVTQTPRYLIKTRGQQVTLSCSPISGHRSVSWYQQTPGQGLQFLFEYFSETQRNKGNFPGRFSGRQFSNSRSEMNVSTLELGDSALYLCASSNRDQKETQYFGPGTRLLVL.

The V and J genes are TRBV7-2 and TRBJ2-4, with D possibly being TRBD1 (5 bases). The germline V and J ends were trimmed by 5 bases and 6 bases, with 14 bases remaining between them. Per the germline V gene, CDR1 is SGHTA and CDR2 is FQGNSA. CDR3 size: 14 residues. The CDR3 DNA is TGTGCCAGCAGCCCTCCGGACAAAAGAAACATTCAGTACTTC. Its translation is CASSPPDKRNIQYF.

This clone was counted only a few times. V and J are TRBV10-3 and TRBJ1-3; D not certain. The germline gives CDR1 ENHRY, CDR2 SYGVKD. Trimming removed 4 bases at V and 0 bases at J, with 13 bases between. The CDR3 has 16 amino acids. In DNA form, the CDR3 reads TGTGCCATCAGTGGGGCGGTGGATTACTCTGGAAACACCATATATTTT. Translating gives CAISGAVDYSGNTIYF.

The chain is built from TRBV7-3 and TRBJ2-2, with 12 positions matching TRBD2. The germline V gene encodes CDR1 SGHTA and CDR2 FQGTGA. The length of the CDR3 is 18 residues. V shed 5 bases, J shed 2 bases, and the junction held 9 bases outside the gene matches. The CDR3 spells CASSPRLAGEGNTGELFF. The CDR3 coding sequence is TGTGCCAGCAGCCCACGACTAGCGGGGGAAGGTAACACCGGGGAGCTGTTTTTT.

This clone has only a few counts. J is TRBJ2-2 and V is TRBV11-3; 8 bases are a match to TRBD2. CDR3 length equals 15 residues. V was pared by 1 base and J by 4 bases, with 2 bases of the junction left unmatched. Germline loops: CDR1 SGHNT, CDR2 YENEEA. The CDR3 sequence is CASSLGGRRTGELFF. Written as DNA, the CDR3 is TGTGCCAGCAGCTTAGGCGGGAGGCGCACCGGGGAGCTGTTTTTT.

The V call is TRBV30, the J call TRBJ1-5; 10 nucleotides align to TRBD1. CDR3 length: 16 amino acids. V was pared by 0 bases and J by 2 bases, with 4 bases of the junction left unmatched. The germline CDR1 and CDR2 sequences are GTSNPN and SVGIG (reference sequence). DNA of the CDR3: TGTGCCTGGAGTGTACCCGGGACAGGGGGCAATCAGCCCCAGCATTTT. It yields the protein CAWSVPGTGGNQPQHF.

V usage is TRBV9 and J usage is TRBJ1-1, with a tentative D call TRBD1 (5 bases). Trimming took off 6 bases at V and 1 base at J, with 13 bases between the two ends. The CDR3 has 14 amino acids. The germline V gene encodes CDR1 SGDLS and CDR2 YYNGEE. This CDR3 is CASNVGQSNTEAFF. The CDR3 coding sequence is TGTGCCAGCAACGTTGGACAATCGAACACTGAAGCTTTCTTT. Variable domain in full (rest from reference TRBV9 and TRBJ1-1): DSGVTQTPKHLITATGQRVTLRCSPRSGDLSVYWYQQSLDQGLQFLIQYYNGEERAKGNILERFSAQQFPDLHSELNLSSLELGDSALYFCASNVGQSNTEAFFGQGTRLTVV.

The genes are TRBV30 and TRBJ1-1; a weak D match, TRBD1 (5 bases). Between the trimmed V and J ends, which lost 0 bases and 4 bases, there was a span of 6 bases. Germline values: CDR1 GTSNPN, CDR2 SVGIG (reference sequence). The CDR3 length is 12 residues. CDR3 region: CAWSVQGTEAFF. CDR3 sequence (DNA): TGTGCCTGGAGTGTGCAGGGCACTGAAGCTTTCTTT.

The J gene is TRBJ2-7, the V gene TRBV27; 8 nucleotides align to TRBD1. Germline assignment: CDR1 MNHEY and CDR2 SMNVEV (reference sequence). The CDR3 extends over 18 amino acids. J lost 7 bases, V lost 6 bases, and 23 bases had no gene match. The CDR3 nucleotides read TGTGCCAGCAGCCTAACAGGGGGGCGAGGAGGTGGACTACGGGAGCAGTACTTC. Translated: CASSLTGGRGGGLREQYF.